This T cell receptor (beta chain) was sequenced for a study of T-cell memory formation after mild COVID-19. Notes on the study in general: The finding that pre-infection memory included some responding clones suggested that cross-reactive memory joined.

Turning to this clonotype: Its antigen is not identified.

TCRdb recomputed calls from the 5' RACE reads with MiXCR, one row per CDR3 protein. The sample gives about 350,000 distinct CDR3 sequences, approximately 15% of which show up once; around a fifth is in the top ten. This CDR3 comprises 12 residues. V gave up 7 bases and J gave up 1 base, with 10 bases separating them. Germline values: CDR1 SQVTM, CDR2 ANQGSEA. Sequencing was carried out using PBMCs or a T cell subset sorted from them (not recorded which). This chain connects TRBV29-1 to TRBJ1-1; D remains ambiguous. This sequence originates from a man aged 18 to 30 who had mild COVID-19 (a few samples of this study predate the infection). Cell type and time point are not known. In DNA form, the CDR3 reads TGCAGCGCTACCGTACAGAACACTGAAGCTTTCTTT. Protein sequence: CSATVQNTEAFF.